This note documents a single TCR beta chain sequence. Its antigen is unknown. The time point: blood 2 weeks post-SBRT. The treatment denotes: 15 Gy SBRT to primary tumor, nephrectomy 4 weeks later. The patient's renal cell carcinoma had clear cell pathology. Sequenced by immunoSEQ multiplex PCR; TCRdb stores in-frame clones only, minus some. The table shows tens of thousands of clones, with roughly 78% occurring only once. CDR3 length equals 15 residues. Trimming cost V 3 bases and J 4 bases, with 15 bases left between them. Germline assignment: CDR1 SEHNR and CDR2 FQNEAQ (reference sequence). This sample stems from a study of radiation and T cells in renal cell carcinoma. Study information: Nephrectomy followed 15 Gy stereotactic body radiation by 4 weeks.

Findings of the study overall: In blood, top tumor clones expanded by 2 weeks, shrinking by 4. No pretreatment tumor biopsies were available for baseline clonotypes.

This receptor was obtained from a woman between 65 and 79 years old with renal cell carcinoma. This sequence joins TRBV7-9 and TRBJ2-5; maybe TRBD2 (5 bases). The sequences come from blood, collected from a patient whose treatment included radiotherapy and nephrectomy. The DNA for the CDR3 is TGTGCCAGCAGCTTCCCGGCGGGCAAAGGAGAGACCCAGTACTTC. Translated: CASSFPAGKGETQYF. Full variable domain (remainder filled in from reference TRBV7-9 and TRBJ2-5): DTGVSQNPRHKITKRGQNVTFRCDPISEHNRLYWYRQTLGQGPEFLTYFQNEAQLEKSRLLSDRFSAERPKGSFSTLEIQRTEQGDSAMYLCASSFPAGKGETQYFGPGTRLLVL.